Following are 8 T cell receptor beta chains from one sample sequenced in a study of blood T cell repertoires in COVID-19 (dated by TCRdb to the early 2020s). The protocol used for the library was the immunoSEQ multiplex PCR assay. In its TCRdb copy, this immuneACCESS table keeps in-frame sequences only and misses some clones. Where compared with another copy, unresolved V genes explain less than half of these, and the others have no known cause. The sample table lists approximately 200,000 clones, less than 90% of them with a count of one. The ten most abundant clones make up approximately 1.7% of the sample. The sequenced sample was peripheral blood. The receptors originated from a man between 65 and 85 years old with acute or convalescent COVID-19.

The rearrangement links TRBV11-2 to TRBJ2-5; the D gene is possibly TRBD1 (5 bases). The ends were cut back, 5 bases at V and 0 bases at J, with 16 bases in the middle. This CDR3 spans 16 amino acids. CDR1 SGHAT and CDR2 FQNNGV come from the germline V gene. CDR3: CASSPTLGAYQETQYF. Here the CDR3 DNA reads TGTGCCAGCAGCCCGACATTAGGGGCATACCAAGAGACCCAGTACTTC.

This clone was recorded once. J is TRBJ1-3 and V is TRBV7-2; D not certain. Germline lookup yields CDR1 SGHTA and CDR2 FQGNSA. CDR3 length equals 15 residues. Between the trimmed V and J ends, which lost 1 base and 0 bases, there was a span of 7 bases. CDR3 in amino acids: CASSLEAASGNTIYF. Written as DNA, the CDR3 is TGTGCCAGCAGCTTAGAAGCCGCCTCTGGAAACACCATATATTTT.

This chain connects TRBV28 to TRBJ2-5; TRBD1 matches 8 bases. The junction had 5 bases not matched to a gene; V was cut back by 6 bases and J by 5 bases. This CDR3 spans 13 amino acids. Germline-derived CDR1 and CDR2 are MDHEN and SYDVKM. The CDR3 reads CASRAGGRETQYF. The CDR3 DNA reads as TGTGCCAGCAGGGCAGGGGGCCGGGAGACCCAGTACTTC.

This clone was detected only once. V gene TRBV3-1 (or the pseudogene TRBV3-2) combines with J gene TRBJ2-1; D is undetermined. The V gene's germline CDR1 is LGHDT and CDR2 YNNKEL (reference sequence). V was clipped by 8 bases and J by 1 base, with 12 bases between them. The CDR3 covers 14 residues. The chain's CDR3 is CASSTDRSYNEQFF. The DNA of the CDR3 is TGTGCCAGCTCAACAGACCGGTCCTACAATGAGCAGTTCTTC.

The chain carries TRBV29-1 and TRBJ2-3, with D possibly TRBD1 on 6 matching bases. This CDR3 is built from 12 residues. The V end lost 6 bases, the J end lost 6 bases, and 13 bases lay between the germline ends. Germline lookup yields CDR1 SQVTM and CDR2 ANQGSEA. CDR3 in DNA: TGCAGCGTGGGACACCTCTCGGATACGCAGTATTTT. Protein sequence: CSVGHLSDTQYF.

This clone was counted once. The chain has TRBV5-1 and TRBJ1-1, with D possibly being TRBD1 (5 bases). The germline V and J ends were trimmed by 4 bases and 1 base, with 17 bases remaining between them. Per the germline V gene, CDR1 is SGHRS and CDR2 is YFSETQ. The CDR3 contains 16 residues. CDR3 loop: CASSLSGGLGNTEAFF. The DNA of the CDR3 is TGCGCCAGCAGCCTAAGCGGGGGGTTGGGGAACACTGAAGCTTTCTTT.

The chain recombines TRBV7-8 with TRBJ2-3, with a weak D call TRBD2 (7 bases). There are 15 residues in the CDR3. Trimming pared 5 bases from V and 2 bases from J, leaving 14 bases between. Germline CDR1 SGHVS, CDR2 FQNEAQ. The CDR3 DNA sequence: TGTGCCAGCAGCGCCGGGGGGCAGTACACAGATACGCAGTATTTT. Protein sequence: CASSAGGQYTDTQYF.

The chain employs TRBV30 and TRBJ1-1; the D is unclear. V was clipped by 2 bases and J by 1 base, with 8 bases between them. The germline V gene has CDR1 GTSNPN and CDR2 SVGIG (reference sequence). There are 13 residues in the CDR3. CDR3 protein: CAWSIQTNTEAFF. The CDR3 nucleotides are TGTGCCTGGAGTATACAGACGAACACTGAAGCTTTCTTT. The full variable domain, with the rest looked up from reference TRBV30 and TRBJ1-1, is SQTIHQWPATLVQPVGSPLSLECTVEGTSNPNLYWYRQAAGRGLQLLFYSVGIGQISSEVPQNLSASRPQDRQFILSSKKLLLSDSGFYLCAWSIQTNTEAFFGQGTRLTVV.